This T cell receptor beta chain was found in a study of early T cells in non-severe SARS-CoV-2 infection. Whole-study results and caveats: The VDJdb matching leaned toward anti-spike CD8 responses and overlooked private and CD4 specificities.

V lost 4 bases to trimming and J lost 6 bases, with 15 bases between them. The CDR3 runs to 15 residues. CDR1 SEHNR and CDR2 FQNEAQ come from the germline V gene (reference sequence). Worth noting for this clonotype: The antigen remains unidentified.

Each single cDNA molecule received a unique molecular identifier. TCRdb reprocessed the 5' RACE reads via MiXCR and lists one record per CDR3 protein. Of tens of thousands of distinct CDR3 sequences listed, 9% to 15% are singletons. The material sequenced was whole blood, taken at baseline. The source of this sequence is an adult who was a healthcare worker with PCR-confirmed SARS-CoV-2 infection or an uninfected control (not recorded which). The chain combines TRBV7-9 with TRBJ2-2; the D is unclear. Here the CDR3 reads CASSSPVSPPGELFF. The DNA of the CDR3 is TGTGCCAGCAGCTCACCCGTCTCGCCGCCCGGGGAGCTGTTTTTT.